This TCR beta chain appears in the sequencing data of a study of blood T cell repertoires in COVID-19. Study-level background: Samples of COVID-19 (acute and convalescent) were obtained from the United States, Italy and Spain.

V shed 5 bases and J 4 bases; nucleotides not matched to a gene: 4. The CDR3 contains 15 residues. Germline loops: CDR1 SGHAT, CDR2 FQNNGV. This clone appeared a single time. In the authors' methods: How many nucleated cells were present was estimated from reference gene primer amplification. Some clones are missing from TCRdb's copy, which holds only in-frame ones; the method was immunoSEQ multiplex PCR. That table gives V, J and clone size, and the DNA gave D and trimming. The table shows a few hundred thousand clones, with 80% to 90% occurring only once. Participants spanned ages about 18 to 100 years and resided in about two dozen US areas. Cohort placement rested on clinical history that participants reported themselves.

Sequencing used PBMCs or T cells enriched from blood (not recorded which). The TCR originated in a middle-aged woman who had been exposed to COVID-19. The chain employs TRBV11-2 and TRBJ2-2; TRBD2 aligns across 10 bases. CDR3 amino acids: CASSIGLAVTGELFF. CDR3 bases: TGTGCCAGCAGCATCGGACTAGCGGTCACCGGGGAGCTGTTTTTT.